This is a list of T cell receptor beta chains from one sample in a study of blood T cell repertoires in COVID-19. Generated by immunoSEQ multiplex PCR, the TCRdb table keeps only in-frame clones and is missing some. This table holds 150,000 or so clones, 80% found once. What was sequenced was peripheral blood. These TCRs come from a man in his sixties with acute or convalescent COVID-19. The CDR3 runs from the conserved cysteine through the conserved F or W. A D gene is named only where the DNA matches it firmly. Some rows mark clone size as missing; the rest say once, few, many or name a class of expanded clone.

CDR3 | DNA | J | V | size | D
CASSLDEARGYYGYTF | TGCGCCAGCAGCTTGGATGAGGCCAGGGGGTATTATGGCTACACCTTC | TRBJ1-2 | TRBV5-1 | NA | TRBD1
CASSPRATAANYGYTF | TGCGCCAGCAGTCCCAGGGCCACCGCGGCTAACTATGGCTACACCTTC | TRBJ1-2 | TRBV5-1 | NA | NA
CSASDSRTGSYGYTF | TGCAGTGCTAGTGATAGCCGGACAGGGAGCTATGGCTACACCTTC | TRBJ1-2 | TRBV20-1 | few | TRBD1
CAWSYSDNNEQFF | TGTGCCTGGAGTTACTCTGACAACAATGAGCAGTTCTTC | TRBJ2-1 | TRBV30 | NA | NA
CAIGTGGLGNQPQHF | TGTGCCATAGGGACAGGGGGATTGGGCAATCAGCCCCAGCATTTT | TRBJ1-5 | TRBV5-8 | few | TRBD1
CASSVGGRTSIQYF | TGTGCCAGCAGTGTCGGCGGGAGGACTAGCATTCAGTACTTC | TRBJ2-4 | TRBV2 | NA | TRBD2
CASSESPSGRLSYEQYF | TGTGCCAGCAGTGAATCCCCCAGCGGGAGGCTTTCCTACGAGCAGTACTTC | TRBJ2-7 | TRBV25-1 | NA | TRBD2
CASSFVLTLAGVNHNEQFF | TGTGCCAGCAGCTTCGTTCTTACCTTAGCGGGGGTCAATCACAATGAGCAGTTCTTC | TRBJ2-1 | TRBV13 | few | TRBD2
CASSLFGGPSTEAFF | TGTGCCAGCAGCCTATTCGGGGGGCCGAGCACTGAAGCTTTCTTT | TRBJ1-1 | TRBV5-8 | NA | NA
CASSLIPRSGNTIYF | TGTGCCAGCAGCTTGATCCCCAGATCTGGAAACACCATATATTTT | TRBJ1-3 | TRBV5-5 | NA | NA
CASSLEGFPTEAFF | TGTGCCAGCAGCTTAGAGGGGTTTCCCACTGAAGCTTTCTTT | TRBJ1-1 | TRBV7-8 | once | NA
CASSLGYQSANTGELFF | TGTGCCAGCAGCTTGGGGTATCAGAGCGCGAACACCGGGGAGCTGTTTTTT | TRBJ2-2 | TRBV5-4 | NA | NA
CASTGTGLNEQFF | TGTGCCAGCACCGGGACAGGGCTCAATGAGCAGTTCTTC | TRBJ2-1 | TRBV28 | NA | TRBD1
CASSFSGNGQPQHF | TGTGCCAGCAGTTTCTCAGGGAACGGCCAGCCCCAGCATTTT | TRBJ1-5 | TRBV28 | few | NA
CASGSNEKLFF | TGTGCCAGCGGCTCGAATGAAAAACTGTTTTTT | TRBJ1-4 | TRBV7-9 | NA | NA
CASSLTGTSNHEQYF | TGCGCCAGCTCCTTAACCGGGACTAGTAATCACGAGCAGTACTTC | TRBJ2-7 | TRBV5-1 | NA | TRBD2
CASRQQGVNEQFF | TGTGCCAGCAGACAACAGGGGGTCAATGAGCAGTTCTTC | TRBJ2-1 | TRBV5-4 | NA | TRBD1
CASSDSGGLNEKLFF | TGTGCCAGCAGTGATTCAGGGGGCCTTAATGAAAAACTGTTTTTT | TRBJ1-4 | TRBV25-1 | NA | TRBD1
CASSPPGVRSPDTQYF | TGTGCCAGCAGCCCACCGGGTGTTCGGTCGCCAGATACGCAGTATTTT | TRBJ2-3 | TRBV7-2 | NA | NA
CASSLGLAASTDTQYF | TGTGCCAGCAGTCTGGGACTAGCAGCTAGCACAGATACGCAGTATTTT | TRBJ2-3 | TRBV6-2/TRBV6-3 | few | TRBD2
CASSLEGLTDTQYF | TGTGCCAGCAGCTTAGAGGGCCTCACAGATACGCAGTATTTT | TRBJ2-3 | TRBV11-3 | NA | NA
CASSRSGGAETQYF | TGTGCCAGCAGCCGATCTGGGGGGGCTGAGACCCAGTACTTC | TRBJ2-5 | TRBV7-6 | NA | NA
CASSITGGEIGYTF | TGCGCCAGCAGCATAACAGGGGGGGAGATTGGCTACACCTTC | TRBJ1-2 | TRBV5-1 | NA | TRBD1
CATASRDSSTDTQYF | TGTGCCACCGCCTCCCGGGACAGCTCCACAGATACGCAGTATTTT | TRBJ2-3 | TRBV27 | once | TRBD1
CASSRSGRVDTQYF | TGTGCCAGCAGCCGCAGCGGGAGAGTGGATACGCAGTATTTT | TRBJ2-3 | TRBV7-6 | NA | TRBD2
CASSLKVPAGNEQFF | TGTGCCAGCAGTTTAAAGGTACCGGCGGGGAATGAGCAGTTCTTC | TRBJ2-1 | TRBV27 | once | NA
CSASSGGRGAEQFF | TGCAGTGCTAGTAGCGGGGGCCGAGGGGCTGAGCAGTTCTTC | TRBJ2-1 | TRBV20-1 | NA | TRBD2
CASSLGAGEQYF | TGTGCCAGCAGCCTTGGGGCAGGCGAGCAGTACTTC | TRBJ2-7 | TRBV11-2 | NA | NA
CASRPVSRQGIDAFF | TGTGCCAGCAGACCGGTCTCCAGGCAGGGGATTGACGCTTTCTTT | TRBJ1-1 | TRBV9 | NA | NA
CASSLDRVKNIQYF | TGTGCCAGCAGTCTGGACAGGGTCAAAAACATTCAGTACTTC | TRBJ2-4 | TRBV6-5 | NA | TRBD1
CASSGDRSNQPQHF | TGTGCCAGCTCCGGGGATCGGAGCAATCAGCCCCAGCATTTT | TRBJ1-5 | TRBV18 | NA | NA
CATSGGRVTGELFF | TGTGCCACTTCGGGAGGACGGGTCACCGGGGAGCTGTTTTTT | TRBJ2-2 | TRBV9 | NA | TRBD2
CASSPEVGDGYTF | TGTGCCAGCAGCCCAGAAGTAGGAGATGGCTACACCTTC | TRBJ1-2 | TRBV6-5 | NA | NA
CASSTPGTVGSYEQYF | TGTGCCAGCAGCACCCCCGGGACAGTGGGCTCCTACGAGCAGTACTTC | TRBJ2-7 | TRBV5-4 | NA | TRBD1
CASRSLAAQGSYEQYF | TGTGCCAGCAGGTCCCTGGCAGCTCAGGGATCCTACGAGCAGTACTTC | TRBJ2-7 | TRBV27 | NA | NA
CASSDSLESNEQFF | TGTGCCAGCAGTGACAGCCTAGAATCGAATGAGCAGTTCTTC | TRBJ2-1 | TRBV6-4 | NA | NA
CASSLTSGDTQYF | TGTGCCAGCAGCCTGACTAGCGGAGATACGCAGTATTTT | TRBJ2-3 | TRBV7-6 | NA | TRBD2
CASSLTGINYGYTF | TGTGCCAGCAGTTTGACAGGGATTAACTATGGCTACACCTTC | TRBJ1-2 | TRBV6-5 | NA | TRBD1
CASSLGRRPEGYTF | TGTGCCAGTAGCCTCGGACGGAGGCCTGAGGGCTACACCTTC | TRBJ1-2 | TRBV19 | few | NA
CAISESGLDGEQFF | TGTGCCATCAGTGAGTCGGGGCTAGATGGTGAGCAGTTCTTC | TRBJ2-1 | TRBV10-3 | once | NA
CASASGQGKSPLHF | TGTGCCAGCGCTTCTGGACAGGGGAAGTCACCCCTCCACTTT | TRBJ1-6 | TRBV28 | NA | TRBD1
CASSSPRLRGETQYF | TGTGCCAGCAGCTCCCCCCGTCTGAGGGGGGAGACCCAGTACTTC | TRBJ2-5 | TRBV11-2 | NA | NA